This entry lists 26 T cell receptor beta chains sequenced from one sample in a study of blood T cell repertoires in COVID-19 (dated by TCRdb to about 2020). Libraries were made using the immunoSEQ multiplex PCR assay. In TCRdb, the immuneACCESS table is reduced to in-frame sequences with V and J assigned. These tables do not hold every clone; where another copy was compared, an unresolved V gene accounts for under half, and the others remain unexplained. For this sample there are about 99,000 clones; around four fifths appear just once. 26% of the sample is in the top ten clones. What was sequenced was peripheral blood. These receptors originate from a man in his sixties with acute or convalescent COVID-19.

The rearrangement uses TRBV6-4 and TRBJ1-1; weak D call: TRBD1 (6 bases). The germline V gene has CDR1 MRHNA and CDR2 SNTAGT. The CDR3 is 15 residues long. Trimming shortened V by 6 bases and J by 3 bases, and 17 bases separated the two germline ends. The CDR3 sequence is CASRMGHLGDTEAFF. Written as DNA, the CDR3 is TGTGCCAGCAGGATGGGACATCTGGGGGACACTGAAGCTTTCTTT.

The chain combines TRBV19 with TRBJ1-6, with TRBD1 matching over 7 bases. Germline V CDR1 and CDR2: LNHDA, SQIVND (reference sequence). The CDR3 spans 16 residues. After removal of 5 bases from V and 0 bases from J, the junction contained 4 bases not matched to a gene. The CDR3 here is CASSLQGSSYNSPLHF. In DNA, the CDR3 is TGTGCCAGTAGTTTACAGGGGAGCTCCTATAATTCACCCCTCCACTTT.

The chain uses TRBV6-4 and TRBJ2-3; weak D call: TRBD2 (6 bases). Germline CDR1 and CDR2: MRHNA and SNTAGT. This CDR3 spans 15 amino acids. V was clipped by 2 bases and J by 1 base, with 10 bases between them. The CDR3 sequence is CASSDRTKGTDTQYF. The CDR3 DNA reads TGTGCCAGCAGTGACCGGACTAAGGGCACAGATACGCAGTATTTT.

The CDR3: CASSRNRGYEQYF. The CDR3 DNA follows: TGTGCCAGCAGCAGGAACAGGGGTTACGAGCAGTACTTC. V usage is TRBV12-3 or TRBV12-4 and J usage is TRBJ2-7; TRBD1 agrees at 7 bases. With V trimmed by 6 bases and J by 4 bases, 6 bases remained unmatched. The CDR3 sequence is 13 residues long.

The V and J genes are TRBV5-4 and TRBJ2-1; 9 bases match TRBD2. CDR1 is SGHNT, CDR2 YYREEE, per germline (reference sequence). J gave up 7 bases and V 4 bases, and 3 bases lay outside the gene matches. The CDR3 extends over 13 amino acids. CDR3 sequence (DNA): TGTGCCAGCAGCAATCTAGCGGGAAATGAGCAGTTCTTC. This sequence encodes CASSNLAGNEQFF.

V usage is TRBV6-1 and J usage is TRBJ2-7; 8 nucleotides agree with TRBD1. The CDR3 is 14 amino acids. Germline loops: CDR1 MNHNS, CDR2 SASEGT. V was pared by 2 bases and J by 6 bases, with 6 bases of the junction left unmatched. This chain's CDR3 is CASSETRTGPEQYV. DNA of the CDR3: TGTGCCAGCAGTGAAACTCGGACAGGGCCCGAGCAGTACGTC.

The V call is TRBV19, the J call TRBJ1-5; 12 positions match TRBD1. Germline V gives CDR1 LNHDA, CDR2 SQIVND (reference sequence). The CDR3 is 18 residues long. The junction had 8 bases not matched to a gene; V was cut back by 3 bases and J by 2 bases. The CDR3 spells CASSMRFGTGGGNQPQHF. The CDR3 coding sequence is TGTGCCAGTAGTATGAGATTCGGGACAGGGGGCGGCAATCAGCCCCAGCATTTT.

The rearrangement links TRBV27 to TRBJ1-2, with 7 bases aligning to TRBD1. Germline CDR1 reads MNHEY; CDR2 reads SMNVEV (reference sequence). CDR3 length: 15 residues. Trimming took 5 bases from V and 3 from J; bases not matched to a gene: 9. Here the CDR3 DNA reads TGTGCCAGCAGTCCCCGAGGGGACAGCTACTATGGCTACACCTTC. Translation gives CASSPRGDSYYGYTF.

The V and J genes are TRBV10-3 and TRBJ1-6; TRBD1 is a possible D gene (6 bases). Germline-derived CDR1 and CDR2 are ENHRY and SYGVKD. The V gene lost 4 bases and the J gene lost 5 bases, with 9 bases spanning the gap. CDR3 size: 14 residues. The DNA for the CDR3 is TGTGCCATCAGTGCAGGGGCGAATAATTCACCCCTCCACTTT. It is translated as CAISAGANNSPLHF.

The gene calls are TRBV5-6 and TRBJ1-2, with D unresolved. CDR1 and CDR2 (germline): SGHDT, YYEEEE. The CDR3 has 11 amino acids. Trimming shortened V by 6 bases and J by 10 bases, and 13 bases separated the two germline ends. The CDR3 spells CASTGRWAYTF. The CDR3 DNA reads as TGTGCCAGCACCGGCAGGTGGGCCTACACCTTC. Variable domain in full (rest from reference TRBV5-6 and TRBJ1-2): DAGVTQSPTHLIKTRGQQVTLRCSPKSGHDTVSWYQQALGQGPQFIFQYYEEEERQRGNFPDRFSGHQFPNYSSELNVNALLLGDSALYLCASTGRWAYTFGSGTRLTVV.

CDR3 sequence: CAIGGGGSTQVSYEQYF. As DNA, the CDR3 is TGTGCCATCGGTGGGGGCGGGAGCACGCAAGTCTCCTACGAGCAGTACTTC. The V and J genes are TRBV10-3 and TRBJ2-7, with D possibly TRBD2 on 7 matching bases. CDR3 size: 17 residues. The V end lost 8 bases, the J end lost 0 bases, and 23 bases lay between the germline ends. Germline loops: CDR1 ENHRY, CDR2 SYGVKD.

J is TRBJ2-7 and V is TRBV5-6, with D tentatively TRBD2 (5 bases). The CDR3 is made up of 15 amino acids. Germline V gene lookup returns CDR1 SGHDT and CDR2 YYEEEE. V was clipped by 2 bases and J by 2 bases, with 14 bases between them. The CDR3 sequence: CASSFLEDCPYEQYF. The CDR3 DNA reads as TGTGCCAGCAGCTTCCTCGAGGACTGCCCCTACGAGCAGTACTTC.

The rearrangement joins TRBV19 to TRBJ2-1, with TRBD2 matching over 14 bases. The CDR3 has 19 amino acids. Germline CDR1 is LNHDA and CDR2 is SQIVND (reference sequence). The trim removed 2 bases at V and 5 bases at J, leaving 11 bases unmatched. CDR3 DNA sequence: TGTGCCAGTAGTATAAGAGGGACTAGCGGGAGAAACCGCGACAATGAGCAGTTCTTC. Translation gives CASSIRGTSGRNRDNEQFF.

V gene TRBV28 combines with J gene TRBJ2-1, with TRBD2 as a possible D gene (6 bases). CDR1 is MDHEN and CDR2 is SYDVKM in the germline V gene. The CDR3 sequence is 15 residues long. V shed 4 bases and J shed 7 bases, with 17 bases lying between them. CDR3: CASSSGGSSRNEQFF. DNA for the CDR3: TGTGCCAGCAGTTCCGGGGGATCAAGTCGGAATGAGCAGTTCTTC.

The chain recombines TRBV21-1 with TRBJ2-7; TRBD1 is taken as the D call from the table, unchecked against the DNA. TRBV21-1 is noted as a pseudogene. This CDR3 has 16 residues. The CDR3 coding sequence is TGTGCCAGCAGCGAAGGTAAGGGACAGGGGATCCACGAGCAGTACTTC. Its protein is CASSEGKGQGIHEQYF.

This clone was seen a handful of times. This chain links TRBV6-5 with TRBJ2-7; TRBD1 aligns across 9 bases. This CDR3 spans 15 amino acids. V dropped 6 bases and J dropped 2; count of bases not matched to a gene: 8. The germline CDR1 and CDR2 sequences are MNHEY and SVGAGI. The CDR3 sequence: CASRATRDRAYEQYF. The DNA for the CDR3 is TGTGCCAGCAGGGCTACCCGGGACAGGGCCTACGAGCAGTACTTC.

This clone was seen a handful of times. V usage is TRBV13 and J usage is TRBJ2-7; D might be TRBD2 (6 bases). Between the trimmed V and J ends, which lost 0 bases and 6 bases, there was a span of 12 bases. Per germline, CDR1 PRHDT and CDR2 FYEKMQ (reference sequence). The CDR3 length is 14 residues. The CDR3 loop is CASSLGLDGGEQYV. The CDR3 DNA sequence: TGTGCCAGCAGCTTAGGACTAGACGGGGGCGAGCAGTACGTC.

This sequence joins TRBV3-1 (or the pseudogene TRBV3-2) and TRBJ2-1, with 8 bases aligning to TRBD2. Germline CDR1 and CDR2: LGHDT and YNNKEL (reference sequence). The V and J ends lost 2 bases and 6 bases, in that order; junction bases with no gene match: 3. The CDR3 sequence is 14 residues long. CDR3 protein: CASSQLSGSNEQFF. CDR3 in DNA: TGTGCCAGCAGCCAACTCAGCGGGAGCAATGAGCAGTTCTTC.

This chain joins TRBV7-2 and TRBJ1-2; D not resolved. Trimming shortened V by 1 base and J by 0 bases, and 15 bases separated the two germline ends. Germline assignment: CDR1 SGHTA and CDR2 FQGNSA. This CDR3 spans 17 amino acids. The CDR3 loop reads CASSLVLGSGTNYGYTF. In DNA form, the CDR3 reads TGTGCCAGCAGCTTAGTCTTGGGCAGCGGAACTAACTATGGCTACACCTTC.

This chain connects TRBV18 to TRBJ1-5; 7 bases align to TRBD1. Germline values: CDR1 KGHSH, CDR2 LQKENI. The CDR3 contains 14 residues. The V and J ends lost 5 bases and 7 bases, in that order; junction bases with no gene match: 8. DNA for the CDR3: TGTGCCAGCTCAGCCACAGGGGCAAGGCAGCCCCAGCATTTT. It encodes CASSATGARQPQHF.

This clone has a handful of counts. The chain joins TRBV2 to TRBJ1-5; D is unclear. CDR1 is SNHLY, CDR2 FYNNEI, per germline. Trimming removed 9 bases from V and 2 bases from J, with 11 bases in between. The CDR3 contains 13 residues. Written as DNA, the CDR3 is TGTGCCAGTACGTTTGAGGGCAATCAGCCCCAGCATTTT. The encoded protein is CASTFEGNQPQHF.

The chain joins TRBV6-1 to TRBJ1-2, with D maybe TRBD1 (5 bases). V was trimmed by 0 bases and J by 7 bases, leaving 18 bases between them. Germline CDR1 and CDR2: MNHNS and SASEGT. The length of the CDR3 is 16 residues. CDR3 sequence: CASSEAKVGTAFGYTF. Written as DNA, the CDR3 is TGTGCCAGCAGTGAAGCCAAAGTGGGGACTGCCTTTGGCTACACCTTC.

The chain joins TRBV5-1 to TRBJ2-5; 9 nucleotides align to TRBD1. CDR3 length equals 16 residues. Germline V CDR1 and CDR2: SGHRS, YFSETQ. V dropped 4 bases and J dropped 1; count of bases not matched to a gene: 8. This CDR3 reads CASSALGQGLQETQYF. Here the CDR3 DNA reads TGCGCCAGCAGCGCGCTCGGACAGGGGCTCCAAGAGACCCAGTACTTC.

The V and J genes are TRBV15 and TRBJ2-1; D might be TRBD2 (6 bases). The CDR3 sequence is 17 residues long. Trimming shortened V by 0 bases and J by 0 bases, and 12 bases separated the two germline ends. The germline V gene encodes CDR1 LNHNV and CDR2 YYDKDF (reference sequence). This CDR3 is CATSRDLGSSSYNEQFF. The DNA of the CDR3 is TGTGCCACCAGCAGAGACCTCGGGAGCTCCTCCTACAATGAGCAGTTCTTC.

The chain is built from TRBV28 and TRBJ2-6; D might be TRBD1 (6 bases). Between the trimmed V and J ends, which lost 3 bases and 2 bases, there was a span of 8 bases. The CDR3 is made up of 15 amino acids. Germline loops: CDR1 MDHEN, CDR2 SYDVKM. In DNA form, the CDR3 reads TGTGCCAGCAGTTTGCCAGGGGCTGGGGCCAACGTCCTGACTTTC. Translation: CASSLPGAGANVLTF.

The chain employs TRBV7-2 and TRBJ2-2; 9 bases agree with TRBD2. This CDR3 region has 15 residues. The ends lost 6 bases at V and 0 bases at J; junction bases unmatched: 2. Germline lookup yields CDR1 SGHTA and CDR2 FQGNSA. CDR3 in amino acids: CASRLAGTNTGELFF. CDR3 sequence (DNA): TGTGCCAGCAGACTAGCGGGTACGAACACCGGGGAGCTGTTTTTT.